One sample yielded the 31 T cell receptor beta chains listed below, sequenced in a study of CD8 T cells in Susac syndrome. After extraction with the RNeasy kit, 0.5 to 1 ug of the RNA was reverse transcribed using random hexamers. TCRdb reprocessed the immunoSEQ multiplex PCR reads with MiXCR, giving one entry per CDR3 protein. The data show 150,000 to 200,000 distinct CDR3 sequences, about 93% seen once. Sequencing input: CD4+ T cells from PBMCs. These receptors came from a human donor in good health.

The chain is built from TRBV18 and TRBJ1-2; 8 positions match TRBD1. This CDR3 is built from 14 residues. The J segment lost 4 bases and the V segment lost 4 bases, leaving 5 bases of the junction unmatched. The germline V gene encodes CDR1 KGHSH and CDR2 LQKENI. CDR3 DNA: TGTGCCAGCTCACGAGGACAGGGAGGCTATGGCTACACCTTC. Protein sequence: CASSRGQGGYGYTF. Full variable domain (remainder filled in from reference TRBV18 and TRBJ1-2): NAGVMQNPRHLVRRRGQEARLRCSPMKGHSHVYWYRQLPEEGLKFMVYLQKENIIDESGMPKERFSAEFPKEGPSILRIQQVVRGDSAAYFCASSRGQGGYGYTFGSGTRLTVV.

The J gene is TRBJ2-3, the V gene TRBV20-1, with D hard to call. Per the germline V gene, CDR1 is DFQATT and CDR2 is SNEGSKA (reference sequence). Trimming took off 0 bases at V and 5 bases at J, with 9 bases between the two ends. The length of the CDR3 is 13 residues. The CDR3 region is CSARDPLVDTQYF. CDR3 coding DNA: TGCAGTGCTAGAGACCCATTAGTAGATACGCAGTATTTT.

The CDR3 reads CSATRLAGDSWETQYF. CDR3 in DNA: TGCAGTGCTACTAGACTAGCGGGGGACTCGTGGGAGACCCAGTACTTC. V gene TRBV20-1 combines with J gene TRBJ2-5; 12 nucleotides agree with TRBD2. The CDR3 is 16 amino acids. With V trimmed by 4 bases and J by 5 bases, 11 bases remained unmatched. Germline CDR1 DFQATT, CDR2 SNEGSKA (reference sequence).

The genes are TRBV6-6 and TRBJ1-5, with D tentatively TRBD1 (6 bases). The CDR3 extends over 14 amino acids. CDR1 and CDR2 (germline): MNHNY, SVGAGI (reference sequence). Deletions cut 7 bases from V and 2 bases from J, with 12 bases between. The CDR3 sequence is CASTQRQGNQPQHF. CDR3 coding DNA: TGTGCCAGCACCCAAAGACAGGGCAATCAGCCCCAGCATTTT.

This clonotype has a single count. V usage is TRBV5-1 and J usage is TRBJ2-5; 7 positions agree with TRBD2. Germline values: CDR1 SGHRS, CDR2 YFSETQ. V gave up 5 bases and J gave up 1 base; unmatched junction bases: 11. This CDR3 region has 16 residues. The CDR3 protein is CASSPSTRGVQETQYF. The CDR3 bases are TGCGCCAGCAGTCCTTCGACCCGGGGGGTCCAAGAGACCCAGTACTTC.

The genes are TRBV7-8 and TRBJ2-3; tentatively, D is TRBD1 (5 bases). The germline V and J ends were trimmed by 5 bases and 1 base, with 16 bases remaining between them. CDR3 length equals 16 residues. Germline V CDR1 and CDR2: SGHVS, FQNEAQ. CDR3 region: CASSPRAGLRTDTQYF. The CDR3 nucleotides are TGTGCCAGCAGCCCCAGGGCAGGTCTGCGCACAGATACGCAGTATTTT.

CDR3 nucleotides: TGTGCCAGCAGCACGACAGGGAACTCCTACGAGCAGTACTTC. Translated: CASSTTGNSYEQYF. The gene calls are TRBV7-2 and TRBJ2-7; 7 bases are a match to TRBD1. Germline V gives CDR1 SGHTA, CDR2 FQGNSA. V lost 5 bases and J lost 0; bases outside the gene matches: 4. This CDR3 comprises 14 residues.

The chain has TRBV12-3 or TRBV12-4 and TRBJ2-7; 10 bases match TRBD1. V lost 5 bases, J lost 12 bases, and 4 bases stayed unmatched. The CDR3 length is 11 residues. This CDR3 is CASSPTGGRYF. The CDR3 DNA reads TGTGCCAGCAGTCCGACAGGGGGCAGGTACTTC.

This clonotype has a single count. The rearrangement uses TRBV20-1 and TRBJ1-1, with D unresolved. Germline CDR1 DFQATT, CDR2 SNEGSKA (reference sequence). V lost 0 bases and J lost 6, with 8 bases in between. The CDR3 is 12 amino acids. CDR3 sequence reads: CSARDGSSEAFF. DNA of the CDR3: TGCAGTGCTAGAGATGGGAGTTCTGAAGCTTTCTTT.

The rearrangement joins TRBV29-1 to TRBJ2-2; 8 nucleotides line up with TRBD1. There are 15 residues in the CDR3. The V gene end was trimmed by 5 bases and the J gene end by 0 bases; junction bases not matched to a gene: 5. The germline gives CDR1 SQVTM, CDR2 ANQGSEA. CDR3 nucleotide sequence: TGCAGCGTTCCCAGGGGGCCCTCGAACACCGGGGAGCTGTTTTTT. Residues: CSVPRGPSNTGELFF.

The chain has TRBV6-5 and TRBJ1-1; D uncertain. Per the germline V gene, CDR1 is MNHEY and CDR2 is SVGAGI. The V end lost 6 bases, the J end lost 1 base, and 9 bases lay between the germline ends. This CDR3 contains 13 residues. The CDR3 DNA reads TGTGCCAGCAGGCTCACAAGGAACACTGAAGCTTTCTTT. As protein: CASRLTRNTEAFF.

This clonotype showed up just once. The rearrangement joins TRBV12-3 or TRBV12-4 to TRBJ1-6, with D uncertain. This CDR3 is 14 amino acids long. V lost 7 bases and J lost 4, with 11 bases in between. For the CDR3, the DNA is TGTGCCAGCAAGGAGAGCCGATATAATTCACCCCTCCACTTT. Amino acid sequence: CASKESRYNSPLHF.

The V gene is TRBV6-4, the J gene TRBJ1-1, with D unresolved. The V gene lost 2 bases and the J gene lost 0 bases, with 7 bases spanning the gap. Germline lookup yields CDR1 MRHNA and CDR2 SNTAGT. This CDR3 is 14 amino acids long. The CDR3 region is CASSDTIMNTEAFF. CDR3 bases: TGTGCCAGCAGTGACACGATAATGAACACTGAAGCTTTCTTT.

The chain recombines TRBV12-3 or TRBV12-4 with TRBJ2-5, with 11 bases that match TRBD2. After removal of 6 bases from V and 3 bases from J, the junction contained 3 bases not matched to a gene. This CDR3 is 14 amino acids long. The DNA of the CDR3 is TGTGCCAGCAGCCTTAGCGGGGGGGAAGAGACCCAGTACTTC. This translates into CASSLSGGEETQYF.

The chain employs TRBV5-6 and TRBJ2-1; the match to TRBD2 covers 8 bases. Germline trimming cut 2 bases from V and 2 bases from J; bases unmatched to any gene: 3. In germline, CDR1 is SGHDT, CDR2 YYEEEE. CDR3 length equals 15 residues. The CDR3 nucleotides are TGTGCCAGCAGCTTTAGGCGGGGGGCCTACAATGAGCAGTTCTTC. It codes for CASSFRRGAYNEQFF.

The chain carries TRBV28 and TRBJ2-3, with D possibly being TRBD1 or TRBD2 (5 bases each). Trimming pared 4 bases from V and 6 bases from J, leaving 14 bases between. The CDR3 consists of 14 residues. Germline V gives CDR1 MDHEN, CDR2 SYDVKM. Here the CDR3 DNA reads TGTGCCAGCAGTTCTGGTGGGGGTAGCGATACGCAGTATTTT. Translation: CASSSGGGSDTQYF.

This chain joins TRBV20-1 and TRBJ1-6; weak D call: TRBD1 (5 bases). Germline V CDR1 and CDR2: DFQATT, SNEGSKA (reference sequence). Deletions cut 1 base from V and 18 bases from J, with 16 bases between. The CDR3 spans 12 residues. Written as DNA, the CDR3 is TGCAGTGCTAGAGCCCTTACAGGTCGGGACCACTTT. Its translation is CSARALTGRDHF.

This chain connects TRBV18 to TRBJ2-5; no clear D gene. CDR3 size: 15 residues. V gave up 2 bases and J gave up 2 bases, with 12 bases separating them. Germline V lookup: CDR1 KGHSH, CDR2 LQKENI. CDR3 residues: CASSPAGRLQETQYF. For the CDR3, the DNA is TGTGCCAGCTCACCAGCTGGCCGGCTACAAGAGACCCAGTACTTC.

This clonotype appeared once. The genes are TRBV7-8 and TRBJ2-5; TRBD2 matches at 13 bases. V shed 2 bases, J shed 2 bases, and the junction held 11 bases outside the gene matches. From germline, CDR1 is SGHVS and CDR2 FQNEAQ. This CDR3 is built from 19 residues. The CDR3 reads CASSLFGLAGAPGQETQYF. In DNA form, the CDR3 reads TGTGCCAGCAGCTTATTCGGACTAGCGGGGGCTCCGGGACAAGAGACCCAGTACTTC. The full variable domain, rest sourced from reference TRBV7-8 and TRBJ2-5, is GAGVSQSPRYKVAKRGQDVALRCDPISGHVSLFWYQQALGQGPEFLTYFQNEAQLDKSGLPSDRFFAERPEGSVSTLKIQRTQQEDSAVYLCASSLFGLAGAPGQETQYFGPGTRLLVL.

The chain links TRBV25-1 to TRBJ1-4; D is perhaps TRBD1 (6 bases). Germline lookup yields CDR1 MGHDK and CDR2 SYGVNS. The CDR3 is 15 amino acids. V lost 3 bases to trimming and J lost 8 bases, with 16 bases between them. CDR3 loop: CASSEPRGGNEKLFF. The CDR3 nucleotides are TGTGCCAGCAGTGAGCCCAGGGGCGGGAACGAAAAACTGTTTTTT.

This chain links TRBV20-1 with TRBJ2-5; 9 nucleotides align to TRBD2. This CDR3 region has 14 residues. Germline V gene lookup returns CDR1 DFQATT and CDR2 SNEGSKA (reference sequence). Here the CDR3 DNA reads TGCAAACCCATGCCAGGAGCGGGGGGAGAGACCCAGTACTTC. Protein: CKPMPGAGGETQYF.

V is TRBV29-1 and J is TRBJ1-1; the D is unclear. Germline-derived CDR1 and CDR2 are SQVTM and ANQGSEA. The CDR3 contains 13 residues. Trimming cost V 4 bases and J 0 bases, with 9 bases left between them. CDR3 bases: TGCAGCGTTGGACCGCGGATGAACACTGAAGCTTTCTTT. Translated, it gives CSVGPRMNTEAFF.

This rearrangement joins TRBV2 to TRBJ1-1, with D unresolved. Between the trimmed V and J ends, which lost 8 bases and 8 bases, there was a span of 18 bases. The CDR3 consists of 13 residues. Germline values: CDR1 SNHLY, CDR2 FYNNEI. The CDR3 DNA reads TGTGCCAGCGGGATTGTCAAAGAACGGGAAGCTTTCTTT. Protein product: CASGIVKEREAFF.

The chain joins TRBV6-2 or TRBV6-3 to TRBJ2-3, with D tentatively TRBD2 (6 bases). The ends were cut back, 7 bases at V and 2 bases at J, with 13 bases in the middle. The CDR3 loop spans 14 amino acids. CDR1 MNHEY and CDR2 SVGEGT come from the germline V gene. Here the CDR3 DNA reads TGTGCCAGCAACCTAGCGAAAATCACAGATACGCAGTATTTT. Amino acid sequence: CASNLAKITDTQYF.

The rearrangement joins TRBV30 to TRBJ1-2; no definite D call. With 2 bases removed from V and 4 bases from J, the gap between germline ends came to 8 bases. Germline V gene lookup returns CDR1 GTSNPN and CDR2 SVGIG (reference sequence). The CDR3 runs to 12 residues. CDR3 sequence reads: CAWSPRPYGYTF. In DNA form, the CDR3 reads TGTGCCTGGAGTCCCCGGCCCTATGGCTACACCTTC.

This rearrangement joins TRBV12-3 or TRBV12-4 to TRBJ1-1; 7 bases fit TRBD1. The CDR3 length is 18 residues. J lost 4 bases, V lost 2 bases, and 16 bases had no gene match. CDR3 sequence reads: CASSLRSGGYAATTEAFF. The CDR3 DNA is TGTGCCAGCAGTTTAAGGTCAGGGGGGTACGCCGCTACCACTGAAGCTTTCTTT.

The chain carries TRBV11-2 and TRBJ2-7; D is unclear. This CDR3 contains 14 residues. V shed 2 bases and J shed 1 base, with 9 bases lying between them. Germline V CDR1 and CDR2: SGHAT, FQNNGV. This chain's CDR3 is CASSLMTLSYEQYF. CDR3 in DNA: TGTGCCAGCAGCTTAATGACTCTATCCTACGAGCAGTACTTC.

The chain employs TRBV28 and TRBJ1-2, with D possibly being TRBD1 (5 bases). CDR3 size: 11 residues. Trimming stripped 3 bases from V and 8 bases from J, with 7 bases between. Germline V lookup: CDR1 MDHEN, CDR2 SYDVKM. The CDR3 region is CASSFSGGYTF. CDR3 bases: TGTGCCAGCAGTTTCTCAGGGGGCTACACCTTC.

This chain connects TRBV2 to TRBJ2-5; weak D call: TRBD2 (6 bases). V lost 8 bases to trimming and J lost 3 bases, with 13 bases between them. The CDR3 contains 13 residues. CDR1 is SNHLY and CDR2 is FYNNEI in the germline V gene. The CDR3, as DNA: TGTGCCAGCCAGCTAGCGCTAAAAGAGACCCAGTACTTC. Its protein product is CASQLALKETQYF.

This rearrangement joins TRBV5-1 to TRBJ1-2; D ambiguous. The V and J ends lost 5 bases and 4 bases respectively, with 9 bases between them. Looked up from germline, CDR1 is SGHRS and CDR2 is YFSETQ. The CDR3 covers 12 residues. Here the CDR3 reads CASRNEGYGYTF. CDR3 in DNA: TGCGCCAGCAGAAACGAGGGCTATGGCTACACCTTC.

The count of this clonotype is one. This chain connects TRBV5-1 to TRBJ2-1; D is undetermined. Per the germline V gene, CDR1 is SGHRS and CDR2 is YFSETQ. V lost 1 base to trimming and J lost 6 bases, with 11 bases between them. The CDR3 is 14 residues long. Written as DNA, the CDR3 is TGCGCCAGCAGCTTGCGACCAGATTCCAATGAGCAGTTCTTC. It is translated as CASSLRPDSNEQFF.